One and the same sample provided the 27 T cell receptor beta chains below, sequenced in a study of T-cell memory formation after mild COVID-19. TCRdb fed the 5' RACE reads into MiXCR, producing one record per CDR3 protein. This table has around 110,000 distinct CDR3 sequences, around an eighth appearing once. The material sequenced was PBMCs or a T cell subset sorted from them (not recorded which). Receptors were obtained from a man aged 18 to 30 who had mild COVID-19 (a few samples of this study predate the infection). Cell type and time point are not known.

The chain has TRBV6-2 or TRBV6-3 and TRBJ2-1; D uncertain. Deletions cut 5 bases from V and 2 bases from J, with 7 bases between. CDR1 is MNHEY and CDR2 is SVGEGT in the germline V gene. This CDR3 has 13 amino acids. CDR3 sequence (DNA): TGTGCCAGCAGTGTTGCAGCCTACAATGAGCAGTTCTTC. Translation gives CASSVAAYNEQFF.

V and J are TRBV7-9 and TRBJ2-3; no reliable D call. The germline V gene encodes CDR1 SEHNR and CDR2 FQNEAQ (reference sequence). V was clipped by 5 bases and J by 5 bases, with 14 bases between them. The CDR3 consists of 14 residues. The CDR3 loop reads CASSTTSGLDTQYF. Written as DNA, the CDR3 is TGTGCCAGCAGCACCACGTCTGGGCTAGATACGCAGTATTTT.

This clonotype was seen ten or more times. This chain links TRBV30 with TRBJ2-5, with TRBD1 as a possible D gene (6 bases). Germline assignment: CDR1 GTSNPN and CDR2 SVGIG (reference sequence). The CDR3 is 13 amino acids. Trimming pared 2 bases from V and 3 bases from J, leaving 10 bases between. The CDR3, as DNA: TGTGCCTGGAGTTTACAGGGAGAAGAGACCCAGTACTTC. This sequence encodes CAWSLQGEETQYF.

The sample holds a few counts of this clonotype. The chain joins TRBV12-3 or TRBV12-4 to TRBJ2-7; D might be TRBD1 or TRBD2, each matching 5 bases. The length of the CDR3 is 15 residues. The V end was cut by 7 bases, the J end by 5 bases, with 21 bases between. CDR3 DNA: TGTGCCAGCATCCCGCCCTACGGGGCGAGAAACGAGCAGTACTTC. Residues: CASIPPYGARNEQYF.

The rearrangement joins TRBV7-9 to TRBJ1-2; D not certain. The CDR3 consists of 15 residues. Deletions cut 2 bases from V and 1 base from J, with 11 bases between. Germline assignment: CDR1 SEHNR and CDR2 FQNEAQ (reference sequence). The CDR3 spells CASSLNSGSNYGYTF. CDR3 DNA sequence: TGTGCCAGCAGCTTAAATAGCGGCAGTAACTATGGCTACACCTTC.

Ten or more counts support this clonotype. V and J are TRBV6-5 and TRBJ2-7; D remains unclear. The CDR3 covers 13 residues. Deletions cut 6 bases from V and 2 bases from J, with 11 bases between. Per the germline V gene, CDR1 is MNHEY and CDR2 is SVGAGI. The CDR3 DNA follows: TGTGCCAGCAGCAAATCGGGTGCCTACGAGCAGTACGTC. Translated: CASSKSGAYEQYV.

This clonotype was detected a few times. The CDR3 DNA reads as TGTGCCAGCAGCTGGACAGGGAACCCCTTCGGGAACACTGAAGCTTTCTTT. This translates into CASSWTGNPFGNTEAFF. V usage is TRBV5-5 and J usage is TRBJ1-1; 8 positions agree with TRBD1. The CDR3 loop spans 17 amino acids. The junction had 11 bases not matched to a gene; V was cut back by 3 bases and J by 1 base. Germline V CDR1 and CDR2: SGHKS, YYEKEE (reference sequence).

This chain links TRBV12-3 or TRBV12-4 with TRBJ2-1; D may be TRBD1 (6 bases). This CDR3 has 15 amino acids. V was pared by 6 bases and J by 5 bases, with 17 bases between. In DNA form, the CDR3 reads TGTGCCAGCAGGAGAAGGGTCGAGGGGGACAATGAGCAGTTCTTC. The encoded protein is CASRRRVEGDNEQFF.

This clonotype was counted a few times. CDR3 sequence reads: CAISGTGASSGNTIYF. The CDR3, as DNA: TGTGCCATCAGTGGTACAGGGGCTAGCTCTGGAAACACCATATATTTT. The chain uses TRBV10-3 and TRBJ1-3, with 7 bases identical to TRBD1. V shed 4 bases, J shed 0 bases, and the junction held 6 bases outside the gene matches. This CDR3 spans 16 amino acids. Germline V gives CDR1 ENHRY, CDR2 SYGVKD.

In this sample, this clonotype turned up a few times. This chain connects TRBV4-2 to TRBJ2-1, with D possibly being TRBD2 (5 bases). The germline V gene encodes CDR1 LGHNA and CDR2 YNFKEQ. The CDR3 totals 11 residues. V was pared by 4 bases and J by 7 bases, with 5 bases between. CDR3 bases: TGTGCCAGCAGCCGAGGGAATGAGCAGTTCTTC. It is translated as CASSRGNEQFF.

This chain joins TRBV6-2 or TRBV6-3 and TRBJ2-7; 8 positions agree with TRBD1. Per germline, CDR1 MNHEY and CDR2 SVGEGT. The V segment lost 0 bases and the J segment 6 bases; nucleotides outside the gene matches: 7. This CDR3 region has 15 residues. Here the CDR3 reads CASSYSPGTGLEQYV. The CDR3 DNA reads as TGTGCCAGCAGTTACTCCCCGGGGACAGGACTCGAGCAGTACGTC.

This clonotype was seen many times. The chain joins TRBV6-2 or TRBV6-3 to TRBJ2-7; 9 nucleotides align to TRBD2. CDR3 size: 15 residues. The trim removed 0 bases at V and 3 bases at J, leaving 3 bases unmatched. CDR1 MNHEY and CDR2 SVGEGT come from the germline V gene. DNA for the CDR3: TGTGCCAGCAGTTACTCAGCGGGGGGCCACTACGAGCAGTACGTC. Translating gives CASSYSAGGHYEQYV.

This chain joins TRBV4-1 and TRBJ2-1; TRBD2 aligns across 10 bases. Germline V gene sequence: CDR1 MGHRA, CDR2 YSYEKL. The CDR3 spans 18 residues. J was trimmed by 3 bases and V by 2 bases; bases with no gene match: 10. CDR3 nucleotides: TGCGCCAGCAGCCAAAGGGACCTAGCGGGGGAGCGCTACAATGAGCAGTTCTTC. It specifies CASSQRDLAGERYNEQFF.

The chain joins TRBV11-2 to TRBJ1-1, with 10 bases lining up with TRBD1. Germline CDR1 is SGHAT and CDR2 is FQNNGV. J lost 5 bases, V lost 5 bases, and 8 bases had no gene match. The CDR3 totals 15 residues. The CDR3 nucleotides read TGTGCCAGCAGCACCTCGACAGGGGGCTCGACTGAAGCTTTCTTT. Protein sequence: CASSTSTGGSTEAFF. Supplemented by reference TRBV11-2 and TRBJ1-1, the full variable domain reads EAGVAQSPRYKIIEKRQSVAFWCNPISGHATLYWYQQILGQGPKLLIQFQNNGVVDDSQLPKDRFSAERLKGVDSTLKIQPAKLEDSAVYLCASSTSTGGSTEAFFGQGTRLTVV.

This chain uses TRBV10-3 with TRBJ1-5; D perhaps matches TRBD1 (5 bases). The V gene's germline CDR1 is ENHRY and CDR2 SYGVKD. This CDR3 is 15 amino acids long. Trimming shortened V by 4 bases and J by 0 bases, and 10 bases separated the two germline ends. CDR3 sequence: CAISVGEFSNQPQHF. DNA of the CDR3: TGTGCCATCAGTGTGGGGGAATTTAGCAATCAGCCCCAGCATTTT.

This clonotype was detected a few times. The chain has TRBV7-9 and TRBJ1-1; 7 nucleotides match TRBD1. CDR1 and CDR2 from the germline V gene are SEHNR and FQNEAQ (reference sequence). The CDR3 is 15 amino acids. With 5 bases clipped from V and 1 base from J, the junction kept 7 bases outside the gene matches. The DNA of the CDR3 is TGTGCCAGCAGCCGAAGTACAGGGGCGAACACTGAAGCTTTCTTT. Protein product: CASSRSTGANTEAFF.

V is TRBV27 and J is TRBJ1-6; TRBD1 might be the D (5 bases). Germline-derived CDR1 and CDR2 are MNHEY and SMNVEV (reference sequence). Trimming removed 5 bases from V and 7 bases from J, with 9 bases in between. The CDR3 consists of 13 residues. This CDR3 reads CASSARGNSPLHF. In nucleotides, the CDR3 is TGTGCCAGCAGTGCCCGGGGGAATTCACCCCTCCACTTT.

This clonotype was detected ten times or more. V usage is TRBV4-1 and J usage is TRBJ2-1; D might be TRBD2 (6 bases). Trimming shortened V by 3 bases and J by 5 bases, and 17 bases separated the two germline ends. Germline V gene data show CDR1 as MGHRA and CDR2 as YSYEKL. This CDR3 comprises 16 residues. The CDR3 DNA sequence: TGCGCCAGCAGCCAGACCCCTGGAGGGTCTGACAATGAGCAGTTCTTC. Translating it yields CASSQTPGGSDNEQFF.

The DNA of the CDR3 is TGTGCCAGCAGTTACTACCACGAGCAGTACTTC. As protein: CASSYYHEQYF. The chain has TRBV6-2 or TRBV6-3 and TRBJ2-7; no clear D. The CDR3 consists of 11 residues. CDR1 and CDR2 from the germline V gene are MNHEY and SVGEGT. The V gene lost 1 base and the J gene lost 5 bases, with 3 bases spanning the gap.

This clonotype was counted between two and nine times. This rearrangement joins TRBV4-1 to TRBJ1-1; perhaps TRBD1 as D (5 bases). V dropped 4 bases and J dropped 3 bases, with 12 bases sitting between them. CDR1 MGHRA and CDR2 YSYEKL come from the germline V gene. The CDR3 runs to 14 residues. The CDR3 loop is CASSRWQGDTEAFF. For the CDR3, the DNA is TGCGCCAGCAGCCGCTGGCAGGGAGACACTGAAGCTTTCTTT.

The chain has TRBV4-1 and TRBJ1-5; D remains ambiguous. The germline V and J ends were trimmed by 4 bases and 0 bases, with 10 bases remaining between them. The CDR3 runs to 15 residues. Germline V gene sequence: CDR1 MGHRA, CDR2 YSYEKL. The CDR3 coding sequence is TGCGCCAGCAGCCCCGGTCAGAATAGCAATCAGCCCCAGCATTTT. Its translation is CASSPGQNSNQPQHF.

This clonotype was detected only a few times. J is TRBJ2-3 and V is TRBV7-2, with 10 bases lining up with TRBD2. Germline V gene lookup returns CDR1 SGHTA and CDR2 FQGNSA. The V segment lost 4 bases and the J segment 0 bases; nucleotides outside the gene matches: 7. This CDR3 spans 17 amino acids. CDR3 sequence: CASSSPTSGASTDTQYF. Written as DNA, the CDR3 is TGTGCCAGCAGCTCTCCCACTAGCGGGGCTAGCACAGATACGCAGTATTTT.

V and J are TRBV7-9 and TRBJ2-7, with TRBD1 matching over 7 bases. Trimming took 5 bases from V and 2 from J; bases not matched to a gene: 3. The CDR3 has 13 amino acids. CDR1 is SEHNR and CDR2 is FQNEAQ in the germline V gene (reference sequence). CDR3: CASSRGQTYEQYV. For the CDR3, the DNA is TGTGCCAGCAGCCGGGGACAGACCTACGAGCAGTACGTC.

The V gene is TRBV3-1, the J gene TRBJ2-7, with TRBD1 identical over 12 bases. Germline CDR1 is LGHDT and CDR2 is YNNKEL (reference sequence). CDR3 length: 15 amino acids. V dropped 4 bases and J dropped 1; count of bases not matched to a gene: 2. CDR3 residues: CASSPGQGASYEQYF. CDR3 nucleotides: TGTGCCAGCAGCCCGGGACAGGGGGCGTCCTACGAGCAGTACTTC.

This clonotype was observed at least ten times. This chain joins TRBV5-1 and TRBJ2-2, with TRBD2 identical over 13 bases. The germline gives CDR1 SGHRS, CDR2 YFSETQ. Trimming cost V 4 bases and J 2 bases; bases outside gene matches: 5. The CDR3 loop spans 17 amino acids. CDR3 residues: CASSRGLAGVNTGELFF. CDR3 coding DNA: TGCGCCAGCAGCCGAGGACTAGCGGGGGTTAACACCGGGGAGCTGTTTTTT.

The rearrangement joins TRBV27 to TRBJ2-5, with unresolved D. Trimming took off 4 bases at V and 5 bases at J, with 20 bases between the two ends. Germline V lookup: CDR1 MNHEY, CDR2 SMNVEV (reference sequence). This CDR3 spans 16 amino acids. The CDR3 here is CASSSLRATYRETQYF. In DNA form, the CDR3 reads TGTGCCAGCAGTTCACTCCGGGCAACCTACCGGGAGACCCAGTACTTC.

The chain joins TRBV4-1 to TRBJ2-1; 7 positions agree with TRBD1. Germline V gives CDR1 MGHRA, CDR2 YSYEKL. This CDR3 comprises 14 residues. V shed 1 base and J 6 bases; nucleotides not matched to a gene: 3. CDR3 in DNA: TGCGCCAGCAGCCAAGTGGGGACAGTCAATGAGCAGTTCTTC. Its protein is CASSQVGTVNEQFF.